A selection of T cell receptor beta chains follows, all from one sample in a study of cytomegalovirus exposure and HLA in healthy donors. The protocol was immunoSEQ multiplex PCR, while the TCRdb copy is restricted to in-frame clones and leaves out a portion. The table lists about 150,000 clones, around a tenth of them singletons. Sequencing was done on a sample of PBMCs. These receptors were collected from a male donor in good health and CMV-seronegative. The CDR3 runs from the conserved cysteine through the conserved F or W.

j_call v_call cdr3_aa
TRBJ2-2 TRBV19 CASTGTGYAGELFF
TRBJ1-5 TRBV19 CASSFRRTGDYQPQHF
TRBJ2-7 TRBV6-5 CASSRTGGTYEQYF
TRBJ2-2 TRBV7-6 CASGRGTGELFF
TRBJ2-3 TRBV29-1 CSVLLAGGGTDTQYF
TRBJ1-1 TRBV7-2 CASRIGFTGHASEAFF
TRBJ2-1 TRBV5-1 CASSLIGGLENEQFF
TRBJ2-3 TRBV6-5 CASSRTEGDTQYF
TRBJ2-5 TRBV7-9 CASSPRRLGGETQYF
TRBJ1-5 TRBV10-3 CAVGQRDQPQHF
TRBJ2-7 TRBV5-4 CASSLVKSGEQYF
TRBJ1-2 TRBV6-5 CASSYSRGINYGYTF
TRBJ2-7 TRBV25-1 CASSRDRRTEQYF
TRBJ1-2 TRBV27 CASSLNPVANYGYTF
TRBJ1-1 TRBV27 CASSWAWDTEAFF
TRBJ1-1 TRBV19 CASSIVQGDTEAFF
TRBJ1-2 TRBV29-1 CSVARGGFNYGYTF
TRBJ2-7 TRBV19 CASSPGQGASYEQYF
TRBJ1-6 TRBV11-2 CASGAGTPNSPLHF
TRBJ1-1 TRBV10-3 CAISEGVGDTEAFF
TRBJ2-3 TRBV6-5 CASSFTGRSTDTQYF
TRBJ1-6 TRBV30 CAPRSSYNSPLHF
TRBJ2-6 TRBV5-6 CASSLGSGELGANVLTF
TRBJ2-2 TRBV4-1 CASSQSRTPENSGELFF
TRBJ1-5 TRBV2 CASESDRDQPQHF
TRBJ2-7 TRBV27 CASSRGQSRFEQYF
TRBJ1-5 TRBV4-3 CASSIGNNQPQHF
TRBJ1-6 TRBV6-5 CASSYSSNNSPLHF
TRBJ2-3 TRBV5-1 CASSFGQGADTQYF
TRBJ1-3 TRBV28 CASSFPGQGISGNTIYF
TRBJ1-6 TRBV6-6 CASSPNTGSSNSPLHF
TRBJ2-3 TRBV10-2 CASRTGITSTDTQYF
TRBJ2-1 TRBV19 CASSFSGGGLGEQFF
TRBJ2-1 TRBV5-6 CASSLTSGRYNEQFF
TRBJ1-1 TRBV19 CASLVAGRTSANTEAFF
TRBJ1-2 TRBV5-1 CASSYITPGGYGYTF
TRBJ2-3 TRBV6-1 CASSDYGDTQYF
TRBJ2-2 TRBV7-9 CASSFPAGGPTGELFF
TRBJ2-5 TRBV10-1 CASSECDLAGEETQYF
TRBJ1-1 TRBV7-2 CASSFRGQSNTEAFF
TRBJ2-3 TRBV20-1 CSVRCGDTQYF
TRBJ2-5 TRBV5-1 CASSFGGDQETQYF
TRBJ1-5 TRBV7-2 CASSLLWTYDQPQHF
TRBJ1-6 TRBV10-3 CAISEGTGPRNSPLHF
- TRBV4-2 CASSQDWGRTYEQYF
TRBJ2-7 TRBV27 CASSPLPLGGEQYF
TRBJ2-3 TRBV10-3 CAISEPPEVGRAVDTQYF
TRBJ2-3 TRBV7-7 CASSQGLVPDTQYF
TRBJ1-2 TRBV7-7 CASSFLRRVVRFRGLGYGYTF
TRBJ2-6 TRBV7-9 CASSLQRAGANVLTF
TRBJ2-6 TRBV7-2 CASSSLGPGANVLTF
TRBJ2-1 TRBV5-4 CASSLLAGAYNEQFF
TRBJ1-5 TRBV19 CASRPGRGHGNQPQHF
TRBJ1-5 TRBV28 CASSPSAGWDQPQHF
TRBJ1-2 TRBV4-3 CASSQDLGGNGYTF
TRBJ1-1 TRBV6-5 CASSPLTGLTEAFF
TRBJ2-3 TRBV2 CAGSLWDTQYF